The rows below give T cell receptor beta chains drawn from one sample of a study of CD4 T cells in relation to SARS-CoV-2 and coronaviruses. No antigen has been identified for these receptors. Data came from immunoSEQ multiplex PCR; TCRdb stores just in-frame clones and leaves some out. There are some 30,000 clones in the sample; more than 75% occur only once, and roughly 15% lies in the top ten. The sequenced material came from CD4+ T cells from PBMCs, cultured in vitro. The receptors originated from a human donor in good health. CDR3s include the opening cysteine and the closing phenylalanine or tryptophan. The order of the fields is D gene, J gene, V gene, CDR3 DNA, CDR3 protein. The D gene is left open where the match is weak.

-	TRBJ1-1	TRBV19	TGTGCCAGTTCCGAGGGTCTGAACACTGAAGCTTTCTTT	CASSEGLNTEAFF
-	TRBJ1-2	TRBV29-1	TGCAGCGTGAACGATGGGGGCTATGGCTACACCTTC	CSVNDGGYGYTF
-	TRBJ1-5	TRBV3-1/TRBV3-2	TGTGCCAGCAGCCCCCGCCCCATATTCCGGCCCCAGCATTTT	CASSPRPIFRPQHF
-	TRBJ1-5	TRBV7-2	TGTGCCAGCAGCCCCTCGATCGCCAGCGCGTGGCAGGTCGATCCCCAGCATTTT	CASSPSIASAWQVDPQHF
TRBD2	TRBJ2-5	TRBV9	TGTGCCAGCAGCGTAGGTGTTTTCGGACTAGCGAAAGAGACCCAGTACTTC	CASSVGVFGLAKETQYF
-	TRBJ1-6	TRBV4-3	TGCGCCAGCAGCCAAGATGCAGGGGCTCGGTCACCCCTCCACTTT	CASSQDAGARSPLHF
-	TRBJ2-7	TRBV14	TGTGCCAGCAGCCCTCTATTATCCTACGAGCAGTACTTC	CASSPLLSYEQYF
-	TRBJ1-6	TRBV21-1	TGTGCCAGCAGCAAAGTAGGGGGAATACGGACACTCTCACCCCTCCACTTT	CASSKVGGIRTLSPLHF
-	TRBJ2-7	TRBV6-6	TGTGCCAGCAGTTACTCCCAGGACAGTGCCGAGCAGTACTTC	CASSYSQDSAEQYF
-	TRBJ1-5	TRBV6-6	TGTGCCAGCAGTAAATACAGGGAGGGCGGCAATCAGCCCCAGCATTTT	CASSKYREGGNQPQHF